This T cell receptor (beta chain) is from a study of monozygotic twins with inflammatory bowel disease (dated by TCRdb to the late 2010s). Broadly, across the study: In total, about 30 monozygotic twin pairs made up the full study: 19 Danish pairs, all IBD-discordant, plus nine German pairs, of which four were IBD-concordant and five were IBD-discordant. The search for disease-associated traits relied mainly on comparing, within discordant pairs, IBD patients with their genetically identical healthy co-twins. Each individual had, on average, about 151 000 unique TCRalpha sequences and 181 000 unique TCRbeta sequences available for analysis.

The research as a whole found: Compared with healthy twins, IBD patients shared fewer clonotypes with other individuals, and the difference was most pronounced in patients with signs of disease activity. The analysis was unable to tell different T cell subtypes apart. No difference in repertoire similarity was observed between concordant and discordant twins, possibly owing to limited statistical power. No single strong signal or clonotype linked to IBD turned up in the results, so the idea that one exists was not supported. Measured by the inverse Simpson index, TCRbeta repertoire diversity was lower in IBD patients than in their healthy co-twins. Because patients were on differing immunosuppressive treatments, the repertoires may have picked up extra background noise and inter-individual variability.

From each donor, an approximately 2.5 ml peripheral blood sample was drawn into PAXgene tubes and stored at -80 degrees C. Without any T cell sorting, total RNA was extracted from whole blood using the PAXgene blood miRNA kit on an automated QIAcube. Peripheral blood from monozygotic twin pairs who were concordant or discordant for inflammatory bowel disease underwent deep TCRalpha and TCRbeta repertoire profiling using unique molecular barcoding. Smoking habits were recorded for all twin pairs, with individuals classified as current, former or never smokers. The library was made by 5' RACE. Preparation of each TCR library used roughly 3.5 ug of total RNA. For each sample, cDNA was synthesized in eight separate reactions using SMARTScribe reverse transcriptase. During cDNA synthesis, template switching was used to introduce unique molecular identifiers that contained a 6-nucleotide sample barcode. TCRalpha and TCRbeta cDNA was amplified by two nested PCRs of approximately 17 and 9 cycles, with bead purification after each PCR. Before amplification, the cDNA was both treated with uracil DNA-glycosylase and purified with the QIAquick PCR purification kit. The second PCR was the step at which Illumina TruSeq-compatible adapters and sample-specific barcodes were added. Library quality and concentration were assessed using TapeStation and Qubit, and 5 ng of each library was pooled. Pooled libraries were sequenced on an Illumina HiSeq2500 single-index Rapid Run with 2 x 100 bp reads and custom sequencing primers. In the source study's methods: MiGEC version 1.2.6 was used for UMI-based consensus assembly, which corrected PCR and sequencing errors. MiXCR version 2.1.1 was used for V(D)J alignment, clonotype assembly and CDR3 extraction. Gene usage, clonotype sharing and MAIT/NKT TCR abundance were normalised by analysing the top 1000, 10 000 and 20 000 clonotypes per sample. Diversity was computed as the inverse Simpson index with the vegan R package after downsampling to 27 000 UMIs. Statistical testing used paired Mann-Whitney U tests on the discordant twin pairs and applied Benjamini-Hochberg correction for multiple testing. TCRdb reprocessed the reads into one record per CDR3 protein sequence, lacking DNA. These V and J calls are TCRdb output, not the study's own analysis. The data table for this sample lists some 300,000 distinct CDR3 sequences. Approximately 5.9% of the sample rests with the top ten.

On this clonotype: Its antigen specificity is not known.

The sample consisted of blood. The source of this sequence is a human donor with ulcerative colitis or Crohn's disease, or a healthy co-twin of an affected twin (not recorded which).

For the CDR3, the sequence is CASSVGSYNQPQHF. The chain employs TRBV9 and TRBJ1-5. The CDR3 sequence holds 14 residues, the cysteine and phenylalanine included. No DNA has been recorded. The germline V gene provides CDR1 SGDLS and CDR2 YYNGEE.